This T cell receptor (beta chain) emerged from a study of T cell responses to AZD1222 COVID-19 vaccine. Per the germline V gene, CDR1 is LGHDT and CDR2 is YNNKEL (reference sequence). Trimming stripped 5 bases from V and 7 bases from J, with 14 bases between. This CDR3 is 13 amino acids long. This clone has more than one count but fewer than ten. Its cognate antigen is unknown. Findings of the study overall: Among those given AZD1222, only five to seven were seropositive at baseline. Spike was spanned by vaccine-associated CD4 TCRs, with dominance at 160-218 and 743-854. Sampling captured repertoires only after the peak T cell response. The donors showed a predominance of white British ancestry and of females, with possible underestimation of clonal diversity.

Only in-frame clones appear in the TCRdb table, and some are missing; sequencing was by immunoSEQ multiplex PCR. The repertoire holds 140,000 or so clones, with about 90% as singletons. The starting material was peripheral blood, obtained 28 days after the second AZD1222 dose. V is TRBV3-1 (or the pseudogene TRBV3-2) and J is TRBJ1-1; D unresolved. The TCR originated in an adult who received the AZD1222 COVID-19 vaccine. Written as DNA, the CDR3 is TGTGCCAGCAGCTCATCTCTGGGAGGTGAAGCTTTCTTT. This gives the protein CASSSSLGGEAFF.